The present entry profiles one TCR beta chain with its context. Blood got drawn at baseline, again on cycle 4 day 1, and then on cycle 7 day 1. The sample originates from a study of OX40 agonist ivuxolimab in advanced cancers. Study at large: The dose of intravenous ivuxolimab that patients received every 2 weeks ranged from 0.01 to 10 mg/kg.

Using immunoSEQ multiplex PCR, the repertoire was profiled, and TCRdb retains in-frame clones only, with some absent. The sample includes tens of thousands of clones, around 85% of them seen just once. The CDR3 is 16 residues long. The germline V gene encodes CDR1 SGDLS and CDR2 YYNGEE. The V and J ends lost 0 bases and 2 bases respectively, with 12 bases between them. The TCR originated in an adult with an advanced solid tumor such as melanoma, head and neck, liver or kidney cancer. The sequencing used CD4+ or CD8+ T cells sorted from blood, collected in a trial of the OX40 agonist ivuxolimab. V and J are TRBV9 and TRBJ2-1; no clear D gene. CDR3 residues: CASSVVSNDAYNEQFF. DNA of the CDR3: TGTGCCAGCAGCGTAGTCTCTAATGATGCCTACAATGAGCAGTTCTTC.